This section outlines one T cell receptor (beta chain) sequence together with its context. Its target antigen remains unknown. Base-call qualities are not available, and no considerably larger clone is one nucleotide away. The immunoSEQ Assay was used to sequence TCRbeta CDR3 regions. After extraction, genomic DNA underwent amplification by bias-controlled multiplex PCR, followed by high-throughput sequencing. In the source study's methods: To quantify the absolute abundance of each unique TCRbeta CDR3 region, sequences were collapsed and filtered. Usable DNA was measured by amplifying reference genes present in all nucleated cells, and TCRbeta template counts were normalized to that usable DNA to estimate T cell fraction. Repertoire TCRs were annotated as SARS-CoV-2-specific when V gene, CDR3 amino acid sequence and J gene were exactly matched to a known reactive TCR set. The reference SARS-CoV-2 TCR set was derived from MIRA and filtered for enrichment in COVID-19-positive ImmuneCODE repertoires, a step that removed public or cross-reactive TCRs. Using the MIRA antigens, annotated TCRs were further analysed by specific ORF or by position within an ORF. Breadth was defined as the number of annotated unique rearrangements divided by the total number of unique productive rearrangements, and depth was defined as the summed frequency of the annotated unique rearrangements. Two-sided Wilcoxon rank-sum tests were used to compare TCR breadth between groups. TCRdb carries this immuneACCESS record with in-frame sequences only. Its versions omit some clonotypes, under half of them owing to an unresolved V gene in the studies checked, with the rest unexplained. Clone size and the V and J calls come from that table; the DNA yielded D and trimming. For this sample there are some 370,000 clones; 83% appear just once. The leading ten clones occupy roughly 7.4% of the sample.

The data are from a study of Ad26.COV2.S vaccination and SARS-CoV-2 variants (dated by TCRdb to the early 2020s). About the full investigation: Vaccine-arm donors were drawn from COV1001, a multicentre, randomized, double-blind, placebo-controlled phase I-IIa trial of Ad26.COV2.S in healthy adults. Ad26.COV2.S was administered intramuscularly at 5 x 10^10 or 1 x 10^11 viral particles, either as a single shot or as two shots given 56 days apart. The specificity and breadth of SARS-CoV-2-reactive T cell receptors after Ad26.COV2.S vaccination were assessed by TCRbeta repertoire sequencing. The TCR-sequenced set comprised approximately 32 samples: around 20 Ad26.COV2.S vaccine recipients, 5 placebo recipients and 8 SARS-CoV-2 convalescent individuals. Participants in the trial were split at random into five groups of five each, receiving low-dose or high-dose Ad26.COV2.S once or twice, or else placebo on both occasions. Investigators remained blinded to trial group allocation during experiments and outcome assessment.

Results and caveats for the whole study, not just this receptor: Comparing responses between vaccine doses or regimens was not something the study was powered to do. Vaccine and placebo recipients had comparable non-spike TCR breadth, which fits with the vaccine containing only spike. According to the authors, total T cell responses may have been underestimated by the TCR breadth and depth analyses. Spike-specific TCR breadth was higher in Ad26.COV2.S recipients than in placebo recipients (P = 0.0014). Substantial breadth of spike-specific CD8+ and CD4+ T cell responses was reported after vaccination.

Reading the label with the study, this specimen's treatment or condition is: roughly 19 received Ad26.COV2.S at low or high dose, single or two shots; roughly five received placebo; per-sample allocation not given. For vaccine and placebo recipients, the sequenced repertoires came from samples collected on day 63 after the first injection. Between 29 July and 7 August 2020, Cohort 1b enrolled 25 adults aged 18-55 years at one site in Boston, USA. Ad26.COV2.S consisted of a replication-incompetent adenovirus type 26 vector by which a prefusion-stabilized SARS-CoV-2 spike protein from the original Wuhan strain was expressed. V has 4 bases trimmed and J has 6 bases trimmed; junction bases matching no gene number 11. For CDR1 and CDR2, the germline V gene lists KGHDR and SFDVKD. The CDR3 runs 16 amino acids, cysteine and phenylalanine included. Here the CDR3 DNA is all that survives: 48 bases in frame from base 1.

The rearranged segments are TRBV24-1 and TRBJ2-7, with TRBD1 identical over 10 junction bases. This TCR was recovered from a person aged 18-60 years who received the Ad26.COV2.S COVID-19 vaccine or a placebo. The sample in question was peripheral blood, obtained in a trial of Ad26.COV2.S vaccine versus placebo. The CDR3 is CATSDPGQGGNGEQYF. The nucleotides are TGTGCCACCAGTGACCCCGGACAGGGGGGAAATGGCGAGCAGTACTTC.